This T cell receptor (beta chain) was captured by sequencing in a study of cytomegalovirus exposure and HLA in healthy donors. Findings and limits, study-wide: Reportedly, HLA-A and HLA-B alleles of most subjects were accurately predicted from TCR beta.

Turning to this clone: No antigen is known for it.

This CDR3 spans 16 amino acids. V was clipped by 3 bases and J by 2 bases; unmatched bases: 10. CDR1 is ENHRY, CDR2 SYGVKD, per germline. Primers included in the PCR were 60 Vbeta and 13 Jbeta primers. Method: immunoSEQ multiplex PCR; TCRdb's copy keeps in-frame clones and lacks some. The table shows fewer than 200,000 clones, with around 79% occurring only once. The source of this sequence is a man aged 18 to 30 in good health and CMV-seronegative. The sample comprised PBMCs. The chain links TRBV10-3 to TRBJ2-7, with TRBD1 matching over 7 bases. The chain's CDR3 is CAISDTKTGSAYEQYF. The CDR3 DNA sequence: TGTGCCATCAGTGATACGAAGACAGGGTCAGCCTACGAGCAGTACTTC.